These 11 T cell receptor beta chains were sequenced from one sample in a study of blood T cell repertoires in COVID-19. Assay used: immunoSEQ multiplex PCR; TCRdb lists only in-frame clones, some missing. Of 200,000 to 250,000 clones in the sample, just over 85% are singletons; the top ten hold 3.5% to 5%. The sequencing sample was made of peripheral blood. The receptors shown here come from a man aged 45 to 65 with acute or convalescent COVID-19.

The V and J genes are TRBV14 and TRBJ1-1, with TRBD1 matching over 8 bases. This CDR3 spans 14 amino acids. J lost 5 bases, V lost 4 bases, and 6 bases had no gene match. Per the germline V gene, CDR1 is SGHDN and CDR2 is FVKESK. The CDR3 is CASSPRTGQTEAFF. The CDR3 region has the DNA TGTGCCAGCAGCCCCCGGACAGGGCAAACTGAAGCTTTCTTT.

The chain uses TRBV12-3 or TRBV12-4 and TRBJ2-2; D is possibly TRBD1 (5 bases). The V gene lost 8 bases and the J gene lost 5 bases, with 12 bases spanning the gap. The CDR3 consists of 13 residues. CDR3 in amino acids: CASGLGATGELFF. The CDR3 DNA is TGTGCCAGCGGGCTAGGGGCTACCGGGGAGCTGTTTTTT.

The chain links TRBV5-4 to TRBJ1-2; 9 nucleotides match TRBD1. CDR1 is SGHNT and CDR2 is YYREEE in the germline V gene (reference sequence). This CDR3 region has 15 residues. The V segment lost 4 bases and the J segment 9 bases; nucleotides outside the gene matches: 13. CDR3 sequence (DNA): TGTGCCAGCAGCCCCTCATATTCGGACAGGGGTAGCTACACCTTC. Translated: CASSPSYSDRGSYTF.

Details on this clone: The sample has other DNA sequences that encode this CDR3 too. CDR3 coding DNA: TGTGCCAGTTCGGGACAGGGGGCTGAGCAGCCCCAGCATTTT. This codes for CASSGQGAEQPQHF. The rearrangement uses TRBV6-5 and TRBJ1-5, with 12 positions matching TRBD1. Looked up from germline, CDR1 is MNHEY and CDR2 is SVGAGI. With V trimmed by 9 bases and J by 7 bases, 7 bases remained unmatched. The length of the CDR3 is 14 residues.

This clone was found a few times. The chain is built from TRBV19 and TRBJ1-1, with D perhaps matching TRBD1 (6 bases). This CDR3 is built from 13 residues. Germline-derived CDR1 and CDR2 are LNHDA and SQIVND (reference sequence). The V end lost 5 bases, the J end lost 4 bases, and 11 bases lay between the germline ends. Here the CDR3 reads CASSLGQLTEAFF. The CDR3 coding sequence is TGTGCCAGTAGTCTTGGACAGCTCACTGAAGCTTTCTTT.

This clone was picked up a small number of times. The chain joins TRBV6-2 or TRBV6-3 to TRBJ1-3, with TRBD1 identical over 7 bases. This CDR3 has 12 residues. The junction had 5 bases not matched to a gene; V was cut back by 5 bases and J by 10 bases. From germline, CDR1 is MNHEY and CDR2 SVGEGT. The CDR3 is CASSTGERTIYF. DNA for the CDR3: TGTGCCAGCAGTACAGGGGAGAGGACCATATATTTT.

The V and J genes are TRBV25-1 and TRBJ2-5; 8 bases align to TRBD2. The germline CDR1 and CDR2 sequences are MGHDK and SYGVNS. This CDR3 has 13 residues. V shed 6 bases, J shed 3 bases, and the junction held 3 bases outside the gene matches. This chain's CDR3 is CASRISGEETQYF. Written as DNA, the CDR3 is TGTGCCAGCAGAATTAGCGGGGAAGAGACCCAGTACTTC.

V and J are TRBV18 and TRBJ1-2; D is perhaps TRBD1 (5 bases). Germline CDR1 is KGHSH and CDR2 is LQKENI. Trimming left V 2 bases short and J 4 bases short, with 8 bases between. The CDR3 contains 13 residues. The CDR3 DNA sequence: TGTGCCAGCTCACCAGACGGGGGCTATGGCTACACCTTC. Its protein product is CASSPDGGYGYTF.

The chain couples TRBV19 to TRBJ2-4; TRBD1 matches at 9 bases. V lost 6 bases and J lost 8; bases outside the gene matches: 5. This CDR3 contains 13 residues. CDR1 and CDR2 (germline): LNHDA, SQIVND (reference sequence). This CDR3 is CASRRTGDDIQYF. DNA of the CDR3: TGTGCCAGTAGAAGGACAGGGGACGACATTCAGTACTTC.

V is TRBV18 and J is TRBJ1-6; TRBD1 aligns across 8 bases. The V gene's germline CDR1 is KGHSH and CDR2 LQKENI. This CDR3 comprises 15 residues. The junction had 9 bases not matched to a gene; V was cut back by 6 bases and J by 8 bases. CDR3 nucleotide sequence: TGTGCCAGCTCCCTCACGCTGGACAGGGATTCACCCCTCCACTTT. This codes for CASSLTLDRDSPLHF.

The chain uses TRBV6-6 and TRBJ1-1; no clear D gene. This CDR3 has 13 residues. The V end lost 3 bases, the J end lost 1 base, and 6 bases lay between the germline ends. Germline V gives CDR1 MNHNY, CDR2 SVGAGI (reference sequence). The CDR3 nucleotides read TGTGCCAGCAGTTATAATTCGAACACTGAAGCTTTCTTT. Amino acids: CASSYNSNTEAFF.